The 6 T cell receptor beta chains below all came from one sample that was sequenced in a study of T cells in Graves' hyperthyroidism and ophthalmopathy. The source material, RNA transcripts, was used to amplify TCR beta CDR3 regions. A first-round RT-PCR of the TCR CDR3 used the HTBI primer set. TCRdb passed the multiplex PCR reads through MiXCR, listing each CDR3 protein once. The sample records 400,000 to 450,000 distinct CDR3 sequences, 14% to 15% being singletons. Sequenced: blood. The receptor set was obtained from a man aged 18-30 years with Graves' ophthalmopathy.

This clonotype was picked up many times. J is TRBJ1-5 and V is TRBV5-1; no reliable D call. V lost 0 bases, J lost 3 bases, and 10 bases lay in between. Germline V gives CDR1 SGHRS, CDR2 YFSETQ. The CDR3 length is 15 residues. The CDR3 region is CASSLVGDLNQPQHF. The CDR3 nucleotides read TGCGCCAGCAGCTTGGTCGGCGACCTCAATCAGCCCCAGCATTTT.

This clonotype was seen more than once but under ten times. At one end the junction does not follow the germline gene, possibly because of a read error. The chain uses TRBV5-1 and TRBJ1-6, with D perhaps TRBD1 (5 bases). This CDR3 has 14 residues. The germline CDR1 and CDR2 sequences are SGHRS and YFSETQ. CDR3 sequence reads: CASSPYLLDKGLNF. The CDR3 nucleotides are TGCGCCAGCAGCCCCTACCTCCTCGACAAGGGGCTCAACTTT.

The rearrangement links TRBV2 to TRBJ2-7; 7 bases map to TRBD1. J lost 2 bases, V lost 6 bases, and 7 bases had no gene match. This CDR3 is built from 14 residues. The V gene's germline CDR1 is SNHLY and CDR2 FYNNEI. The CDR3 spells CASSLTGLTYEQYF. CDR3 in DNA: TGTGCCAGCAGCCTGACAGGGCTAACCTACGAGCAGTACTTC.

This clonotype showed up many times. The V and J genes are TRBV3-1 and TRBJ2-7; 8 nucleotides align to TRBD2. V shed 5 bases, J shed 0 bases, and the junction held 6 bases outside the gene matches. The CDR3 is made up of 15 amino acids. Germline loops: CDR1 LGHDT, CDR2 YNNKEL (reference sequence). The CDR3 spells CASSYRTSYSYEQYF. The CDR3 DNA reads as TGTGCCAGCAGCTATCGGACTAGCTACTCCTACGAGCAGTACTTC.

Concerning this clonotype itself: This sequence may be a read error, since a much larger clone differs from it by one base. J is TRBJ2-2 and V is TRBV3-1; the D gene is possibly TRBD2 (6 bases). CDR3 length: 16 residues. CDR1 is LGHDT and CDR2 is YNNKEL in the germline V gene (reference sequence). DNA of the CDR3: TGTGCCAGCAGCCAAACTGCAGGCCCGAACACCGGGGGGCTGTTTTTT. Translated: CASSQTAGPNTGGLFF. Variable domain in full (rest from reference TRBV3-1 and TRBJ2-2): DTAVSQTPKYLVTQMGNDKSIKCEQNLGHDTMYWYKQDSKKFLKIMFSYNNKELIINETVPNRFSPKSPDKAHLNLHINSLELGDSAVYFCASSQTAGPNTGGLFFGEGSRLTVL.

This clonotype came up many times. This CDR3 is CASSQTESETQYF. The DNA of the CDR3 is TGTGCCAGCTCACAGACAGAATCAGAGACCCAGTACTTC. The rearrangement links TRBV18 to TRBJ2-5; D perhaps matches TRBD1 (5 bases). The germline V gene encodes CDR1 KGHSH and CDR2 LQKENI. The CDR3 extends over 13 amino acids. V dropped 4 bases and J dropped 4 bases, with 10 bases sitting between them. Looking up the rest from reference TRBV18 and TRBJ2-5 gives the full variable domain: NAGVMQNPRHLVRRRGQEARLRCSPMKGHSHVYWYRQLPEEGLKFMVYLQKENIIDESGMPKERFSAEFPKEGPSILRIQQVVRGDSAAYFCASSQTESETQYFGPGTRLLVL.